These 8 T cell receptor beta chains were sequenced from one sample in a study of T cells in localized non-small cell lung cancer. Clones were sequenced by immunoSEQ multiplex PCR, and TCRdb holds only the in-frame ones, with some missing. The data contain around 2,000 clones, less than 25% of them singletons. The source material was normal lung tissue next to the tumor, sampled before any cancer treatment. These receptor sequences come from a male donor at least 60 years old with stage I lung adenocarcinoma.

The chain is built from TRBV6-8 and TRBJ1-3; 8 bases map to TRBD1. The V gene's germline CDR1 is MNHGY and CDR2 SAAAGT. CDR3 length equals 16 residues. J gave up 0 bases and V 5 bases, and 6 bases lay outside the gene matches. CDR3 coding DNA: TGTGCCAGCAGTCGCCAAACAGGGGGCTCTGGAAACACCATATATTTT. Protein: CASSRQTGGSGNTIYF.

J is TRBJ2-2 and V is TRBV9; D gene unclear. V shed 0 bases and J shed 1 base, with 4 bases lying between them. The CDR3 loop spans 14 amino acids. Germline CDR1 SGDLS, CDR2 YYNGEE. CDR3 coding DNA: TGTGCCAGCAGCGTAGGGCAGAACACCGGGGAGCTGTTTTTT. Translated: CASSVGQNTGELFF.

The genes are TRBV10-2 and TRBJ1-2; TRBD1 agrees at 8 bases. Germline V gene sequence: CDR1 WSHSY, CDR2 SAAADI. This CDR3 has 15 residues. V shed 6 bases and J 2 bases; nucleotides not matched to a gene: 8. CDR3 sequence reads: CASSVDRDRNYGYTF. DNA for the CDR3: TGCGCCAGCAGCGTTGACCGGGACAGGAACTATGGCTACACCTTC.

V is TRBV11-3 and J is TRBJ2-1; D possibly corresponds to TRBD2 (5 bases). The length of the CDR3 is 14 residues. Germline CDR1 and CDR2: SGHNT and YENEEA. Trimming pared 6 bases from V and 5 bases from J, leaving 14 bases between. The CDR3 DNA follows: TGTGCCAGCAGTCAGGCGGGCTCGCACAATGAGCAGTTCTTC. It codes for CASSQAGSHNEQFF.

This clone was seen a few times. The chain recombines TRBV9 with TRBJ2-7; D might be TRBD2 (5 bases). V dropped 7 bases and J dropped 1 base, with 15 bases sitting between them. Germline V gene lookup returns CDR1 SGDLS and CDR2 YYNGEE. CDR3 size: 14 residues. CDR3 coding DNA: TGTGCCAGCGCCCCCCGGGGATCGTCCTACGAGCAGTACTTC. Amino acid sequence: CASAPRGSSYEQYF.

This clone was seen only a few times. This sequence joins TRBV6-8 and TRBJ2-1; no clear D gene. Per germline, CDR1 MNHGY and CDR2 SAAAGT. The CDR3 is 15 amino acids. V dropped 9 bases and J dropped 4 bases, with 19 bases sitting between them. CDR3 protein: CASYKPGAGYNEQFF. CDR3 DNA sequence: TGTGCCAGTTACAAGCCAGGAGCCGGTTACAATGAGCAGTTCTTC.

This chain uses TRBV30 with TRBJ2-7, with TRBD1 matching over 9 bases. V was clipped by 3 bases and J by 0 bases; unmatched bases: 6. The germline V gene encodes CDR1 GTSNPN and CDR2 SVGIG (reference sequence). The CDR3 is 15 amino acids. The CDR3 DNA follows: TGTGCCTGGAGGGGACAGGGTCGGGGCTCCTACGAGCAGTACTTC. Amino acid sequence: CAWRGQGRGSYEQYF.

The CDR3 region is CASSLVRGAGSYNEQFF. CDR3 bases: TGTGCCAGCAGCTTAGTAAGGGGCGCAGGCTCCTACAATGAGCAGTTCTTC. This rearrangement joins TRBV11-3 to TRBJ2-1; possible D gene TRBD1, 5 bases. CDR3 length: 17 amino acids. Trimming took off 1 base at V and 0 bases at J, with 13 bases between the two ends. Germline CDR1 is SGHNT and CDR2 is YENEEA.